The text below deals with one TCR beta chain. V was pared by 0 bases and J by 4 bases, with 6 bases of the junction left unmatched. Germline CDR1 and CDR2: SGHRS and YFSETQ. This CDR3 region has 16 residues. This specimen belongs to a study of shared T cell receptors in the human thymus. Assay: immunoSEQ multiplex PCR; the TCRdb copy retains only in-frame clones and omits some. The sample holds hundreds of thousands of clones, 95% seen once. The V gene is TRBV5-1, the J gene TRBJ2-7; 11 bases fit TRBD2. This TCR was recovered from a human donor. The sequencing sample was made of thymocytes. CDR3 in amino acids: CASSLGLAGTTYEQYF. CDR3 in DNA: TGCGCCAGCAGCTTGGGACTAGCGGGAACCACGTACGAGCAGTACTTC. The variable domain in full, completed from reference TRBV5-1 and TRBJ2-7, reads KAGVTQTPRYLIKTRGQQVTLSCSPISGHRSVSWYQQTPGQGLQFLFEYFSETQRNKGNFPGRFSGRQFSNSRSEMNVSTLELGDSALYLCASSLGLAGTTYEQYFGPGTRLTVT.